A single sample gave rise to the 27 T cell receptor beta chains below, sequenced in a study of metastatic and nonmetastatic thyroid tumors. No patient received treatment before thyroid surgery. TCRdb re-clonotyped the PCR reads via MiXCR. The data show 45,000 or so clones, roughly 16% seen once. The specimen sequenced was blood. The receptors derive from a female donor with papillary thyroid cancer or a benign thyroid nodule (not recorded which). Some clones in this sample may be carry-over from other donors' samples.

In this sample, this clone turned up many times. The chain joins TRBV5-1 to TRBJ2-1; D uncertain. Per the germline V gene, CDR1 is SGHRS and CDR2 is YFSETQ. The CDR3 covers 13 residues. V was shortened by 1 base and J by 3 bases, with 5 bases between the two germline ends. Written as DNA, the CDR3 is TGCGCCAGCAGCTTGTTTGACTACAATGAGCAGTTCTTC. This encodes CASSLFDYNEQFF.

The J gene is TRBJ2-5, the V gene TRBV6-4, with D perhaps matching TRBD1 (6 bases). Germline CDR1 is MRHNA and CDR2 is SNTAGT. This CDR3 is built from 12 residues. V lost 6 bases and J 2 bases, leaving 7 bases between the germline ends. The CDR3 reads CASRQGQETQYF. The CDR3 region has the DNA TGTGCCAGCAGACAGGGTCAAGAGACCCAGTACTTC.

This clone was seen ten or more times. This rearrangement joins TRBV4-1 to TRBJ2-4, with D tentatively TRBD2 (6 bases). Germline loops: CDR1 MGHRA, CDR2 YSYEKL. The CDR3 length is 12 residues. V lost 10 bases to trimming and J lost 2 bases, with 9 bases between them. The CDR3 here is CATRDSKNIQYF. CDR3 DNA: TGCGCCACTAGGGACTCCAAAAACATTCAGTACTTC.

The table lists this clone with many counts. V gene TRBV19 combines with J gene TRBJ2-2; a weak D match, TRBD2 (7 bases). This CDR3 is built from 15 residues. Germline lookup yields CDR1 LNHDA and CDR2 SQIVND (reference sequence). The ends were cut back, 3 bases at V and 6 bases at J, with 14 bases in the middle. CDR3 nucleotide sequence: TGTGCCAGTAGTATCAGAAGGGAGGGGGCCGGGGAGCTGTTTTTT. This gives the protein CASSIRREGAGELFF.

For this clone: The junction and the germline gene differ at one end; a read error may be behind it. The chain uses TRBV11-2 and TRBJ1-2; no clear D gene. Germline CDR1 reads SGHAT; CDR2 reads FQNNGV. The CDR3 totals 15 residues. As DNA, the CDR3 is TGTGCTAGCAGCTTAGTGGGGTTGCGGGACTATGGCTACACCTTC. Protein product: CASSLVGLRDYGYTF.

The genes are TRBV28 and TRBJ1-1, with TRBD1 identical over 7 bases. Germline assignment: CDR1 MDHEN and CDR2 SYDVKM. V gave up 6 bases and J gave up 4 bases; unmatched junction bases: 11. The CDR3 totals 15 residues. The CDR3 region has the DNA TGTGCCAGCAGCAACCACAGGGGTTCGGTCACTGAAGCTTTCTTT. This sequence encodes CASSNHRGSVTEAFF.

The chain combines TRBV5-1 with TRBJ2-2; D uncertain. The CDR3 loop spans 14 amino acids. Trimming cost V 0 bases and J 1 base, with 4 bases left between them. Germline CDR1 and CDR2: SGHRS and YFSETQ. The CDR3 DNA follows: TGCGCCAGCAGCTTGGGGAGGAACACCGGGGAGCTGTTTTTT. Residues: CASSLGRNTGELFF.

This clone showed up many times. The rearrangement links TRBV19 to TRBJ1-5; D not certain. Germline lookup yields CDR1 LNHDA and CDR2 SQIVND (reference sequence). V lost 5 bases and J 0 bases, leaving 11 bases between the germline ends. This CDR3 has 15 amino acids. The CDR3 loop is CASSGSDYSNQPQHF. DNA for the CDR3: TGTGCCAGTAGTGGGTCGGATTATAGCAATCAGCCCCAGCATTTT.

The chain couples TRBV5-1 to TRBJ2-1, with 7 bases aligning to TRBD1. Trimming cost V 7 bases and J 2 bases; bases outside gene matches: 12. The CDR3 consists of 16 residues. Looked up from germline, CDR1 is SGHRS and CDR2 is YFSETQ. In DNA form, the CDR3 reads TGCGCCAGCTCGGACAGGTTTAATTCCGCCTACAATGAGCAGTTCTTC. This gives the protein CASSDRFNSAYNEQFF. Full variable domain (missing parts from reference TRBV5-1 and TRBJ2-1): KAGVTQTPRYLIKTRGQQVTLSCSPISGHRSVSWYQQTPGQGLQFLFEYFSETQRNKGNFPGRFSGRQFSNSRSEMNVSTLELGDSALYLCASSDRFNSAYNEQFFGPGTRLTVL.

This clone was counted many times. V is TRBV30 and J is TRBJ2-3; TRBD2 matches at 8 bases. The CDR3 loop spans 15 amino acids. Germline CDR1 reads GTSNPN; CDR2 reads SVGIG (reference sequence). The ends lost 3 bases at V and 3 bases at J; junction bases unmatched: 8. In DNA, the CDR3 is TGTGCCTGGAGCCTGGGACTAGTAGCGACAGATACGCAGTATTTT. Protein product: CAWSLGLVATDTQYF.

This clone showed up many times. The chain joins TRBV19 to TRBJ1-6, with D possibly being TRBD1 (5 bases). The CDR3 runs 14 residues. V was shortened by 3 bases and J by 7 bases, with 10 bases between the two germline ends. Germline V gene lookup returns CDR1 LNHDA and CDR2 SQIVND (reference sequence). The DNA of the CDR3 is TGTGCCAGTAGTATTGGGGGACGGAATTCACCCCTCCACTTT. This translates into CASSIGGRNSPLHF.

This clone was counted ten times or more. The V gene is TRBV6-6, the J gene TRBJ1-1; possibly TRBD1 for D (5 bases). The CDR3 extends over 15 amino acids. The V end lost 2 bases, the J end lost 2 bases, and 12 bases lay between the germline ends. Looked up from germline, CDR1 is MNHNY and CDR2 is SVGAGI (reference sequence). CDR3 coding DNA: TGTGCCAGCAGTTACGTCCGGGACCATAACACTGAAGCTTTCTTT. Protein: CASSYVRDHNTEAFF.

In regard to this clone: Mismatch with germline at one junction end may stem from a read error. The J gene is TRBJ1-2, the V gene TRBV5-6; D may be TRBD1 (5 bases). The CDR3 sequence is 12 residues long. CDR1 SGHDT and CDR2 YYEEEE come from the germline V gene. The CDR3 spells CASSLWDYRYTF. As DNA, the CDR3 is TGTGCCAGCAGCTTGTGGGACTATCGCTACACGTTC.

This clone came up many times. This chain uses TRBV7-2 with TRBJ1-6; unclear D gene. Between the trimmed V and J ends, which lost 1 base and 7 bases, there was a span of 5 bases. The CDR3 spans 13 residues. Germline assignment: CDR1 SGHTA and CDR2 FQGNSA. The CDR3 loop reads CASSLDLNSPLHF. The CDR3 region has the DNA TGTGCCAGCAGCTTAGACTTGAATTCACCCCTCCACTTT.

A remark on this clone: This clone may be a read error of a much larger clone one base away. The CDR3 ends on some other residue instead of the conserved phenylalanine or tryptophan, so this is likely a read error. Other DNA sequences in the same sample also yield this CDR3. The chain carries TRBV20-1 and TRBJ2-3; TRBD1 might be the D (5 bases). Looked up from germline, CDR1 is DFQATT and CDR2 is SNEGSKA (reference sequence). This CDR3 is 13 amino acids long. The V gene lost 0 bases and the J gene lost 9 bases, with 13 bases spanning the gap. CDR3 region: CSARDPAAGTQYS. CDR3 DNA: TGCAGTGCTAGAGATCCGGCAGCAGGGACGCAGTATTCT.

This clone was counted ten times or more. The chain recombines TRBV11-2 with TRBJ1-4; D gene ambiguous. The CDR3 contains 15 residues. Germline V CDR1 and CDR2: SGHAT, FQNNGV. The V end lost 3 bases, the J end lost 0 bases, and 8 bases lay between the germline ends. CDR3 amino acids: CASSLGHATNEKLFF. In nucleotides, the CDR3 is TGTGCCAGCAGCTTGGGCCACGCAACTAATGAAAAACTGTTTTTT. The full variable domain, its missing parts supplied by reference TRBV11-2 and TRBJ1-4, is EAGVAQSPRYKIIEKRQSVAFWCNPISGHATLYWYQQILGQGPKLLIQFQNNGVVDDSQLPKDRFSAERLKGVDSTLKIQPAKLEDSAVYLCASSLGHATNEKLFFGSGTQLSVL.

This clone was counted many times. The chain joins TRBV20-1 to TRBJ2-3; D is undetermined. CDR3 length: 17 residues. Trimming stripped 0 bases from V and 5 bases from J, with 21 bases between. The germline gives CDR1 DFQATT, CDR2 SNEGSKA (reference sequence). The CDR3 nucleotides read TGCAGTGCTAGAGATCTCGAAGGGCTAGAGTCTGAAGATACGCAGTATTTT. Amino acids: CSARDLEGLESEDTQYF.

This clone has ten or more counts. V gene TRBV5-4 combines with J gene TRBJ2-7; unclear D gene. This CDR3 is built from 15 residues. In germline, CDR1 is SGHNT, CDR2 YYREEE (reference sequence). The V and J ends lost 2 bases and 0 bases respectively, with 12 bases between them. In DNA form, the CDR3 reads TGTGCCAGCAGCTTAGGGCTTTCCTCCTCCTACGAGCAGTACTTC. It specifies CASSLGLSSSYEQYF.

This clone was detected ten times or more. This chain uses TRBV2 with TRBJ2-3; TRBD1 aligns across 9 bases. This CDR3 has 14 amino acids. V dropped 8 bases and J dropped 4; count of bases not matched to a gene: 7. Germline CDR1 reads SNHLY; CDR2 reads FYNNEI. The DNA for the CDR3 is TGTGCCAGCCGCGGCGGACAGGGGTCAGATACGCAGTATTTT. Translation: CASRGGQGSDTQYF.

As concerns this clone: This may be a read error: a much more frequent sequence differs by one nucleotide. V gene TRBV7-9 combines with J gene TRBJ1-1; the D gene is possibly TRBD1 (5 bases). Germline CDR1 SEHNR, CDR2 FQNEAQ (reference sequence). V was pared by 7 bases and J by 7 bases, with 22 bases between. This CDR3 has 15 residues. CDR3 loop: CASNILGGEMDEAFF. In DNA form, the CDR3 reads TGTGCCAGCAACATCCTCGGGGGGGAGATGGATGAAGCTTTCTTT.

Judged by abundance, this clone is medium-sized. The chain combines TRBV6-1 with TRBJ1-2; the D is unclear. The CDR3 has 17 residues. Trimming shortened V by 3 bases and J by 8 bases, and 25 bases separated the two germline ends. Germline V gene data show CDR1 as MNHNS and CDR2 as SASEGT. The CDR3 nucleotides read TGTGCCAGCAGTGACTACCGCGAGCTCGTCCGACTCGACGGCTACACCTTC. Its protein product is CASSDYRELVRLDGYTF.

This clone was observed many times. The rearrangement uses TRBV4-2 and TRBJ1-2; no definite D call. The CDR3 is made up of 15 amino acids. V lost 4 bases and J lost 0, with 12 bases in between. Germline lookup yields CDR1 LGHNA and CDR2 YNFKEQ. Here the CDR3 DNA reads TGTGCCAGCAGCCCCCCGAGGACGGCTAACTATGGCTACACCTTC. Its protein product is CASSPPRTANYGYTF.

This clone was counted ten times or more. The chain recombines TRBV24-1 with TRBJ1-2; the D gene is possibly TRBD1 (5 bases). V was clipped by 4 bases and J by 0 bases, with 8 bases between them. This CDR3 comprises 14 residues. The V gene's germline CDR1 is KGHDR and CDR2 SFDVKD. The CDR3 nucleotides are TGTGCCACCAGTGACATGGGGCCTAACTATGGCTACACCTTC. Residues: CATSDMGPNYGYTF.

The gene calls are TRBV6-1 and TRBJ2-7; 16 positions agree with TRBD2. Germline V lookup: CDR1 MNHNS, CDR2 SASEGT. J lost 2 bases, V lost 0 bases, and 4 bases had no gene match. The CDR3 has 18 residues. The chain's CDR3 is CASSEAPGLAGGPYEQYF. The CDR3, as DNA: TGTGCCAGCAGTGAAGCTCCGGGACTAGCGGGAGGGCCCTACGAGCAGTACTTC.

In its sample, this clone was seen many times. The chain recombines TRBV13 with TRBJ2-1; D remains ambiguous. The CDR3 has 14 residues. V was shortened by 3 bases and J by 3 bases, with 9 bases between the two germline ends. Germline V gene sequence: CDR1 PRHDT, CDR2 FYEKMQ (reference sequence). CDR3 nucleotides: TGTGCCAGCAGCTTTTCCACTTACTACAATGAGCAGTTCTTC. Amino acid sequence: CASSFSTYYNEQFF.

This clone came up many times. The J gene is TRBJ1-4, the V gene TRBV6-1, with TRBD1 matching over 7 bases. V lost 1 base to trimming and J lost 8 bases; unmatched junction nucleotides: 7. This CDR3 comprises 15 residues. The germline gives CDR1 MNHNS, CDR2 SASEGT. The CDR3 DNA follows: TGTGCCAGCAGTGAAGGGGGCAGGGGGGAAGAAAAACTGTTTTTT. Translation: CASSEGGRGEEKLFF.

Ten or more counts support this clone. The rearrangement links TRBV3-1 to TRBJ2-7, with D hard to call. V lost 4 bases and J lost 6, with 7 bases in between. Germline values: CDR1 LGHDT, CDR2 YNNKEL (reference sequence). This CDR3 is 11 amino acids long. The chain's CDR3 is CASSLAAEQYF. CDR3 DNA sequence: TGTGCCAGCAGCCTCGCGGCCGAGCAGTACTTC.